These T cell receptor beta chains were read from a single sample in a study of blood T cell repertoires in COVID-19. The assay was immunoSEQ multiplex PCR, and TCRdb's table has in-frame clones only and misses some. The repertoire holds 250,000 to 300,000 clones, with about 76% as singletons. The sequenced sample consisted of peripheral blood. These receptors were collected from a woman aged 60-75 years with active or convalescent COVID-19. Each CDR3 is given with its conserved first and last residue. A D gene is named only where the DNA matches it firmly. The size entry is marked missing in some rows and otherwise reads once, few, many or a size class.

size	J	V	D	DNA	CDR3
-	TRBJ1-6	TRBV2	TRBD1	TGTGCCAGCAGCGGGACAGGGGCGGTGAGTTCACCCCTCCACTTT	CASSGTGAVSSPLHF
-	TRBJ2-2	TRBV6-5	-	TGTGCCAGCAGGGAGAGTGGCACCGGGGAGCTGTTTTTT	CASRESGTGELFF
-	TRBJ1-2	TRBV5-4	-	TGTGCCAGCAGCTTGCAGGGGAGGGTTGGCTACACCTTC	CASSLQGRVGYTF
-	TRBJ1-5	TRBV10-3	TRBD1	TGTGCCACTAAATCTCTGACAGGGGTACAGCCCCAGCATTTT	CATKSLTGVQPQHF
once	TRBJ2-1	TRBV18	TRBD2	TGTGCCAGCTCACCCAAAGCGGGGGGACTTTACAATGAGCAGTTCTTC	CASSPKAGGLYNEQFF
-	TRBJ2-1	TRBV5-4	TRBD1	TGTGCCAGCAGCGCCGGGACAGGGTTGATCAATGAGCAGTTCTTC	CASSAGTGLINEQFF
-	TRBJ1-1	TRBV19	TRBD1	TGTGCCAGTCGGACAGGATGGGGGGAAGCTTTCTTT	CASRTGWGEAFF
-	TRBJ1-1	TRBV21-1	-	TGTGCCAGCAGCATAAGACAGGGGGGCACTGAAGCTTTCTTT	CASSIRQGGTEAFF
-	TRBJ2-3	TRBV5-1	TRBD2	TGCGCCAGCAGCTATGGGACTAGCGGGGGTTACACAGATACGCAGTATTTT	CASSYGTSGGYTDTQYF
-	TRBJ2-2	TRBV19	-	TGTGCCAGTAGTCCCCGTTCCAACACCGGGGAGCTGTTTTTT	CASSPRSNTGELFF
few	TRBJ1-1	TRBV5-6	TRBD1	TGTGCCAGCAGCGCTATAGACAGGGGGTTTTTTGAAGCTTTCTTT	CASSAIDRGFFEAFF
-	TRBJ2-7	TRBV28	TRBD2	TGTGCCAGCAGTCTTAGCGGGGGGGCCGGCGAGCAGTACTTC	CASSLSGGAGEQYF
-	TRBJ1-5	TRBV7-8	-	TGTGCCAGCAGCCCCGCCCGGCAGCCCCAGCATTTT	CASSPARQPQHF
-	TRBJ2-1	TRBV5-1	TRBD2	TGCGCCAGCAGCCGTCCCCCTCCTAGCGGGGGGGCCATCAGGTTCTTC	CASSRPPPSGGAIRFF
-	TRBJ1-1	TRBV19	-	TGTGCCAGTAGCACCTCTCCTCAGGGTCAGGACACTGAAGCTTTCTTT	CASSTSPQGQDTEAFF
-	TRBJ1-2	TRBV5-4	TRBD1	TGTGCCAGCAGCTTGTCGCAGGGGGCCTATGGCTACACCTTC	CASSLSQGAYGYTF
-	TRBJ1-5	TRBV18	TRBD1	TGTGCCAGCTCACCACGGGACAGGGTAGGCGGCAATCAGCCCCAGCATTTT	CASSPRDRVGGNQPQHF
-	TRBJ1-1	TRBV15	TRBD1	TGTGCCACCAGCAGGGACAGGGTGAACACTGAAGCTTTCTTT	CATSRDRVNTEAFF
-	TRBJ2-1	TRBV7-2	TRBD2	TGTGCCAGCAGCTTAGAACTAGCGGGGGTCCATGAGCAGTTCTTC	CASSLELAGVHEQFF
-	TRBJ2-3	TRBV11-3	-	TGTGCCAGCAGCTTGGGCAGGGTCCCAGATACGCAGTATTTT	CASSLGRVPDTQYF
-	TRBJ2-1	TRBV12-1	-	TGTGCCAGCAGCTTTGCGCGGGAGGAGCAGTTCTTC	CASSFAREEQFF
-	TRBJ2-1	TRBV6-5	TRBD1	TGTGCCACCGCGACAGGGGAGAATGAGCAGTTCTTC	CATATGENEQFF
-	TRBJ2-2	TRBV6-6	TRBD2	TGTGCCAGCAGGCCCCCAGCGGGGGGGAACACCGGGGAGCTGTTTTTT	CASRPPAGGNTGELFF
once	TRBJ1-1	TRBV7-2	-	TGTGCCAGCAGCGTGAGCAGGGCCGGAGGGACTGAAGCTTTCTTT	CASSVSRAGGTEAFF
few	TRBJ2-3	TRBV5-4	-	TGTGCCAGCAGCTTGAGAGGTGGGAGTACAGATACGCAGTATTTT	CASSLRGGSTDTQYF
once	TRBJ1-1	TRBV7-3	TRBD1	TGTGCCAGCTCTATGACAGGGCGGATGATGGGGAACACTGAAGCTTTCTTT	CASSMTGRMMGNTEAFF
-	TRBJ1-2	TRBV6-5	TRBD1	TGTGCCAGCAGTTACTCGGGACAGAGCTATGGCTACACCTTC	CASSYSGQSYGYTF
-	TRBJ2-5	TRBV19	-	TGTGCCAGTAGCAAAAGGAGCGGGTACAGCCCTTATGGCGAAGAGACCCAGTACTTC	CASSKRSGYSPYGEETQYF
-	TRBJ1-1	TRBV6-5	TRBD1	TGTGCCAGCAGTCCCGGACAGGGGGCGGGAACTGAAGCTTTCTTT	CASSPGQGAGTEAFF
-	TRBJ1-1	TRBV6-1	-	TGTGCCAGCAGTGAAATCCCTACTTTCTGGACAGAGAACACTGAAGCTTTCTTT	CASSEIPTFWTENTEAFF
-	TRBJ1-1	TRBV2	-	TGTGCCAGCAGAGCAATACCCGGGACATACACTGAAGCTTTCTTT	CASRAIPGTYTEAFF
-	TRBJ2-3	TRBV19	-	TGTGCCACTAATAAGGCCCAGGGCGTCGCCACAGATACGCAGTATTTT	CATNKAQGVATDTQYF
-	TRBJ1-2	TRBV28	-	TGTGCCAGCAGTTTATCAGCAGGGAACTATGGCTACACCTTC	CASSLSAGNYGYTF
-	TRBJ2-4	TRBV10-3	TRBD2	TGTGCCATCAGTGAGATTAGCGGGGGCAAAAACATTCAGTACTTC	CAISEISGGKNIQYF
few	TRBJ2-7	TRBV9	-	TGTGCCAGCAGCGTAGACGGAGACAGGTTCGACGAGCAGTACTTC	CASSVDGDRFDEQYF
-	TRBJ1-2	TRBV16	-	TGTGCCAGCAGCCAATCCCACCGGGCGGGCTATGGCTACACCTTC	CASSQSHRAGYGYTF
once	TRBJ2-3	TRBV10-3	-	TGTGCCATCAGTGGTTTAGGGGGAAACACAGATACGCAGTATTTT	CAISGLGGNTDTQYF
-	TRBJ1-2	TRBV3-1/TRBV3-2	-	TGTGCCAGCAGCCAAGAGGCAGGGGAATATGGCTACACCTTC	CASSQEAGEYGYTF
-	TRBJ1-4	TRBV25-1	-	TGTGCCAGTAGACAGAACCTTAATGAAAAACTGTTTTTT	CASRQNLNEKLFF
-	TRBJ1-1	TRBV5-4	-	TGTGCCAGCACCGTGGGGGGGGGCTTGAACACTGAAGCTTTCTTT	CASTVGGGLNTEAFF
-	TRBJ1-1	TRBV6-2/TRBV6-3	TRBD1	TGTGCCAGCAGTTACCCCAGGACAGGGCAAGCTTTCTTT	CASSYPRTGQAFF
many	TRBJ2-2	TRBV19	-	TGTGCCAGTGCGGACACCAACACCGGGGAGCTGTTTTTT	CASADTNTGELFF
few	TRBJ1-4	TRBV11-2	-	TGTGCCAGCAGCAAGCCGGGTCTCAAGTCTGAAAAACTGTTTTTT	CASSKPGLKSEKLFF
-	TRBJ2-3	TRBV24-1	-	TGTGCCACCAGTGAGACGGGGAGTAAAGATACGCAGTATTTT	CATSETGSKDTQYF
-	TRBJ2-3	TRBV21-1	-	TGTGCCAGCAGCAAAGGGCCAGCGGGGGGGCCGATTCGAAACCCGCTTAGCACAGATACGCAGTATTTT	CASSKGPAGGPIRNPLSTDTQYF
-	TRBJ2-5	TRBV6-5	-	TGTGCCAGCTCCCAAAGGGGTGGGGAGACCCAGTACTTC	CASSQRGGETQYF
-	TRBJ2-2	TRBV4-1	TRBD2	TGCGCCAGCAGCAACGGATTAGGGACTATCGGGGAGCTGTTTTTT	CASSNGLGTIGELFF
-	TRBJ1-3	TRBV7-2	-	TGTGCCAGCAGCTTAGTTGGCGCCCCGCAGGGTGGAAACACCATATATTTT	CASSLVGAPQGGNTIYF
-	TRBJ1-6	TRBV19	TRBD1	TGTGCCAGTAGTGACGGACAGGGAGTTAACTATAATTCACCCCTCCACTTT	CASSDGQGVNYNSPLHF
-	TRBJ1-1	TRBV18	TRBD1	TGTGCCAGCTCACCAAATGGACAGGGGGCTCTGAACACTGAAGCTTTCTTT	CASSPNGQGALNTEAFF
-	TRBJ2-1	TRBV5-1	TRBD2	TGCGCCAGCAGCTTGTCTCTAGCGGGGGGGAATGAGCAGTTCTTC	CASSLSLAGGNEQFF
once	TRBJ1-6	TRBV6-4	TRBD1	TGTGCCAGCAGTGACATGGGACAGGGCCGTTCACCCCTCCACTTT	CASSDMGQGRSPLHF
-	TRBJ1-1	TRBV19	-	TGTGCCAGTAGCCAGGCTCAACCTGGCACTGAAGCTTTCTTT	CASSQAQPGTEAFF
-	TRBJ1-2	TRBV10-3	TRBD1	TGTGCCATCAGTGGGGGACAGGGGACCTCTGACGCGTACTATGGCTACACCTTC	CAISGGQGTSDAYYGYTF
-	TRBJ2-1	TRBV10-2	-	TGCGCCAGCAGTGAGTTGTCGGGCAATGAGCAGTTCTTC	CASSELSGNEQFF
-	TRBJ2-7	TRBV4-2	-	TGTGCCAGCAGCCGTTTGCAACACAGTAATCACGAGCAGTACTTC	CASSRLQHSNHEQYF
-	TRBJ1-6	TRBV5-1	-	TGCGCCAGCAGCTTGTTCGAGATTAATTCACCCCTCCACTTT	CASSLFEINSPLHF